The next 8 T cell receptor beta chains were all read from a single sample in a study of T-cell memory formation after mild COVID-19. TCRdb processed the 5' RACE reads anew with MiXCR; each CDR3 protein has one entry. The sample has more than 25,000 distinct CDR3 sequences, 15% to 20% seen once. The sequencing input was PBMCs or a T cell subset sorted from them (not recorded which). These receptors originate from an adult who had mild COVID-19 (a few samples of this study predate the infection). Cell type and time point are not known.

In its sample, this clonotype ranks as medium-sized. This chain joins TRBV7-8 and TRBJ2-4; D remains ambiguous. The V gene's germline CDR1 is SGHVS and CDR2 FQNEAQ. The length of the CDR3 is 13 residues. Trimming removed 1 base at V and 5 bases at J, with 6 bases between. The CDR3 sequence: CASSLDRENIQYF. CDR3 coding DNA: TGTGCCAGCAGCTTAGATCGGGAAAACATTCAGTACTTC.

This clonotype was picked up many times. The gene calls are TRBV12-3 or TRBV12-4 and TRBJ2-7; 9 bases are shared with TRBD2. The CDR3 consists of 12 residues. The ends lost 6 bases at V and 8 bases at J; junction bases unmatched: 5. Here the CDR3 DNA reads TGTGCCAGCAGAGCGGGGGGTCAGAAGCAGTACTTC. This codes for CASRAGGQKQYF.

This chain's CDR3 is CASTLKLANNEQFF. DNA of the CDR3: TGTGCCAGCACCCTAAAACTAGCGAACAATGAGCAGTTCTTC. The chain carries TRBV6-5 and TRBJ2-1; 7 nucleotides line up with TRBD2. Germline CDR1 MNHEY, CDR2 SVGAGI. The CDR3 has 14 amino acids. V gave up 7 bases and J gave up 5 bases; unmatched junction bases: 8.

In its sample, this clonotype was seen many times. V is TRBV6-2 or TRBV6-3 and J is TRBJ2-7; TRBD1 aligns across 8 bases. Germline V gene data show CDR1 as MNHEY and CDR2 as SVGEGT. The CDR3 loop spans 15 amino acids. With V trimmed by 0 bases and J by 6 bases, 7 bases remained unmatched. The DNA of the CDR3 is TGTGCCAGCAGTTACTCGAGGGGACAGGTGGCCGAGCAGTACTTC. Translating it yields CASSYSRGQVAEQYF.

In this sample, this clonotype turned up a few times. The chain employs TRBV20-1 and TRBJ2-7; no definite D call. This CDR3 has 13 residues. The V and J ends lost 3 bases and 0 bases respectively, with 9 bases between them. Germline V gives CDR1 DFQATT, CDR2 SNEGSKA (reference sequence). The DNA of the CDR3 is TGCAGTGCTAGTAGGGATGTCTCCTACGAGCAGTACTTC. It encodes CSASRDVSYEQYF.

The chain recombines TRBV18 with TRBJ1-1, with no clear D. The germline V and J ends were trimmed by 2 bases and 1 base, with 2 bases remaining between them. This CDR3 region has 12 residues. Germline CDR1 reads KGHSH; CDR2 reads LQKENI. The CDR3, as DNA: TGTGCCAGCTCACCAGAGAACACTGAAGCTTTCTTT. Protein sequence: CASSPENTEAFF.

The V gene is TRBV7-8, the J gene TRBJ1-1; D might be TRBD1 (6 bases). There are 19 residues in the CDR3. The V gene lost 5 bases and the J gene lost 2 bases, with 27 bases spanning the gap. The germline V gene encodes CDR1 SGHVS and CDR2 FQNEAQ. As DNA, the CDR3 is TGTGCCAGCAGCGTAAAAGCAGGGGCGGCTAAAGGCCCTAACACTGAAGCTTTCTTT. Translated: CASSVKAGAAKGPNTEAFF.

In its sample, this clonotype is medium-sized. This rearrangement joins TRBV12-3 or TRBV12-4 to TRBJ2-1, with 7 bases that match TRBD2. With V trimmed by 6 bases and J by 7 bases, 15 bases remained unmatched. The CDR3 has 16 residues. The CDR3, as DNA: TGTGCCAGCAGGGGGGTCCGGACTAGTGTTAGAAATGAGCAGTTCTTC. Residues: CASRGVRTSVRNEQFF.